Following are 12 T cell receptor beta chains from one sample sequenced in a study of shared clonotypes between healthy human individuals. TCRdb's copy holds only in-frame clones and misses some; the assay was immunoSEQ multiplex PCR. The table lists 850,000 to 1,200,000 clones, around 75% of them singletons, with roughly 1.5% in the top ten. Sequencing was carried out using memory CD4+ T cells sorted from blood. Subset meaning: CD45RA-negative fraction. These receptors came from a man younger than 30 in good health.

The V call is TRBV10-3, the J call TRBJ2-3; 7 bases match TRBD2. The germline V gene has CDR1 ENHRY and CDR2 SYGVKD. The CDR3 has 15 amino acids. V dropped 3 bases and J dropped 0; count of bases not matched to a gene: 3. The CDR3 DNA is TGTGCCATCAGTGACGGAGCGGGGAGCACAGATACGCAGTATTTT. Its protein is CAISDGAGSTDTQYF.

Comment on this clone: Other DNA sequences within the sample encode an identical CDR3. The genes are TRBV5-8 and TRBJ2-1, with D perhaps matching TRBD2 (5 bases). The V end lost 3 bases, the J end lost 6 bases, and 7 bases lay between the germline ends. This CDR3 is 12 amino acids long. Germline V gives CDR1 SGHTS, CDR2 YDEGEE. This CDR3 reads CASSWGVNEQFF. The CDR3 DNA reads TGTGCCAGCAGCTGGGGAGTCAATGAGCAGTTCTTC.

The sample holds many counts of this clone. Within the sample, other DNA sequences also encode this same CDR3. J is TRBJ2-7 and V is TRBV27; TRBD2 agrees at 12 bases. J lost 6 bases, V lost 5 bases, and 11 bases had no gene match. CDR1 and CDR2 from the germline V gene are MNHEY and SMNVEV (reference sequence). This CDR3 comprises 16 residues. In DNA form, the CDR3 reads TGTGCCAGCAGTCGCCTAACTAGCGGGAGGACTATCGAGCAGTACTTC. This gives the protein CASSRLTSGRTIEQYF.

This clone was seen a few times. V usage is TRBV5-4 and J usage is TRBJ2-7; 8 bases are a match to TRBD1. This CDR3 region has 18 residues. V shed 4 bases and J 6 bases; nucleotides not matched to a gene: 21. From germline, CDR1 is SGHNT and CDR2 YYREEE (reference sequence). The CDR3 DNA reads TGTGCCAGCAGCCGAATATCTTTACAGGGGGACCTATATACCGAGCAGTACTTC. Its translation is CASSRISLQGDLYTEQYF.

This chain connects TRBV6-1 to TRBJ2-3; D is unclear. This CDR3 region has 14 residues. Trimming stripped 2 bases from V and 0 bases from J, with 6 bases between. Germline V CDR1 and CDR2: MNHNS, SASEGT. The CDR3 DNA sequence: TGTGCCAGCAGTGAAATTGCGAGCACAGATACGCAGTATTTT. The encoded protein is CASSEIASTDTQYF.

This CDR3 reads CAWSRLDRSYEQYF. The CDR3 nucleotides are TGTGCCTGGAGCCGATTGGACAGGTCCTACGAGCAGTACTTC. The V and J genes are TRBV30 and TRBJ2-7; 7 bases match TRBD1. The germline CDR1 and CDR2 sequences are GTSNPN and SVGIG (reference sequence). V was pared by 3 bases and J by 1 base, with 6 bases of the junction left unmatched. This CDR3 contains 14 residues.

This CDR3 is CASSSRVGDNEQFF. As DNA, the CDR3 is TGTGCCAGCAGCTCAAGGGTAGGAGACAATGAGCAGTTCTTC. This chain joins TRBV7-2 and TRBJ2-1; D is uncertain. Germline CDR1 SGHTA, CDR2 FQGNSA. V lost 4 bases to trimming and J lost 5 bases, with 12 bases between them. This CDR3 contains 14 residues.

The chain links TRBV5-1 to TRBJ2-7; TRBD2 agrees at 11 bases. Germline CDR1 SGHRS, CDR2 YFSETQ. The V and J ends lost 0 bases and 1 base, in that order; junction bases with no gene match: 6. The CDR3 contains 17 residues. CDR3 nucleotide sequence: TGCGCCAGCAGCTTGGGACTAGCGGGAAGATTTTCCTACGAGCAGTACTTC. Translated: CASSLGLAGRFSYEQYF.

This clone was observed a handful of times. The gene calls are TRBV5-1 and TRBJ1-1; 7 bases line up with TRBD1. Losses at the gene ends were 4 bases for V and 10 bases for J; bases not matched to a gene: 10. The germline gives CDR1 SGHRS, CDR2 YFSETQ. The length of the CDR3 is 13 residues. The CDR3 coding sequence is TGCGCCAGCAGCATGACAGGGAACTCTGGAGCTTTCTTT. It yields the protein CASSMTGNSGAFF.

V is TRBV28 and J is TRBJ1-5; possibly TRBD1 for D (5 bases). V shed 4 bases and J shed 4 bases, with 20 bases lying between them. The germline CDR1 and CDR2 sequences are MDHEN and SYDVKM. The CDR3 runs to 17 residues. The CDR3 coding sequence is TGTGCCAGCAGTTACGGGGGGGGACTGCAGGGAAATCAGCCCCAGCATTTT. Translated: CASSYGGGLQGNQPQHF.

The chain combines TRBV19 with TRBJ1-2, with 11 positions matching TRBD1. Per the germline V gene, CDR1 is LNHDA and CDR2 is SQIVND (reference sequence). The CDR3 has 14 amino acids. J gave up 7 bases and V 6 bases, and 7 bases lay outside the gene matches. CDR3 in amino acids: CASRQGQGASGYTF. The CDR3 nucleotides are TGTGCCAGTAGACAAGGACAGGGGGCTTCTGGCTACACCTTC.

V and J are TRBV7-3 and TRBJ2-3; TRBD2 matches 11 bases. The CDR3 length is 17 residues. Losses at the gene ends were 3 bases for V and 4 bases for J; bases not matched to a gene: 9. The germline gives CDR1 SGHTA, CDR2 FQGTGA. The CDR3 sequence is CASSLGPLAGAADTQYF. The CDR3 nucleotides read TGTGCCAGCAGCTTGGGGCCACTAGCGGGGGCGGCAGATACGCAGTATTTT.